These 21 T cell receptor beta chains originate from one sample sequenced in a study of vaccination and CD4 T cells after COVID-19. Cultured CD4+ T-cell DNA underwent Oncomine TCR Beta short-read sequencing. TCRdb recomputed calls from the PCR reads with MiXCR, one row per CDR3 protein. The data show some 8,400 distinct CDR3 sequences, about 61% seen once. Antigens for these TCRs are unknown. The treatment is: roughly 11-day PBMC culture with coronavirus spike peptide pools or control peptides (ViraFEST assay). Material for sequencing was CD4+ T cells from blood, cultured in vitro. These receptor sequences come from a human donor who had recovered from COVID-19.

The CDR3 protein is CATSGGTRVAFF. The CDR3 DNA reads as TGTGCCACCAGCGGAGGGACAAGGGTGGCTTTCTTT. The V gene is TRBV15, the J gene TRBJ1-1; tentative D call: TRBD1 (6 bases). The CDR3 sequence is 12 residues long. V was shortened by 5 bases and J by 11 bases, with 15 bases between the two germline ends. Germline V gene lookup returns CDR1 LNHNV and CDR2 YYDKDF (reference sequence).

This chain connects TRBV28 to TRBJ2-1, with unresolved D. CDR1 and CDR2 from the germline V gene are MDHEN and SYDVKM. The CDR3 has 11 amino acids. Trimming pared 5 bases from V and 2 bases from J, leaving 1 base between. CDR3 sequence (DNA): TGTGCCAGCAGTGCCTACAATGAGCAGTTCTTC. As protein: CASSAYNEQFF.

V and J are TRBV12-5 and TRBJ2-5; TRBD2 matches 12 bases. In germline, CDR1 is LGHNT, CDR2 FRNRAP. The ends lost 1 base at V and 5 bases at J; junction bases unmatched: 8. The CDR3 has 17 residues. Here the CDR3 reads CASGLGASGGARETQYF. Written as DNA, the CDR3 is TGTGCTAGTGGTTTGGGGGCTAGCGGGGGGGCTCGCGAGACCCAGTACTTC.

The chain recombines TRBV20-1 with TRBJ2-5, with 10 positions matching TRBD2. This CDR3 is 14 amino acids long. Germline assignment: CDR1 DFQATT and CDR2 SNEGSKA (reference sequence). Trimming removed 5 bases from V and 4 bases from J; junction bases left unmatched: 7. The chain's CDR3 is CSASGLADRETQYF. The DNA for the CDR3 is TGCAGTGCTTCCGGACTAGCGGACCGAGAGACCCAGTACTTC.

The gene calls are TRBV25-1 and TRBJ1-2; D remains ambiguous. The CDR3 loop spans 14 amino acids. V lost 1 base and J lost 10, with 16 bases in between. Germline V gene sequence: CDR1 MGHDK, CDR2 SYGVNS. CDR3 region: CASSEFLQPRNYTF. CDR3 in DNA: TGTGCCAGCAGTGAATTTTTACAGCCGCGAAACTACACCTTC.

The V and J genes are TRBV6-1 and TRBJ1-6, with a weak D call TRBD1 (5 bases). The ends were cut back, 1 base at V and 10 bases at J, with 8 bases in the middle. The CDR3 is made up of 13 amino acids. Germline V gene sequence: CDR1 MNHNS, CDR2 SASEGT. Here the CDR3 DNA reads TGTGCCAGCAGTGAAGGGGGCGGGTCACCCCTCCACTTT. Its translation is CASSEGGGSPLHF.

The gene calls are TRBV2 and TRBJ2-2; 7 bases are shared with TRBD1. The CDR3 extends over 15 amino acids. V gave up 4 bases and J gave up 7 bases; unmatched junction bases: 9. Germline V gene sequence: CDR1 SNHLY, CDR2 FYNNEI. The CDR3 sequence: CASSVIQGVVGELFF. The CDR3 DNA reads as TGTGCCAGCAGTGTTATTCAGGGGGTTGTCGGGGAGCTGTTTTTT.

The chain couples TRBV18 to TRBJ1-1; D gene unclear. V was pared by 3 bases and J by 0 bases, with 5 bases between. In germline, CDR1 is KGHSH, CDR2 LQKENI. The CDR3 has 13 residues. The DNA for the CDR3 is TGTGCCAGCTCACCTCTTATGAACACTGAAGCTTTCTTT. This translates into CASSPLMNTEAFF.

In nucleotides, the CDR3 is TGCAGTGCTAGAGGCTGGGGGGGCACTGAAGCTTTCTTT. Amino acids: CSARGWGGTEAFF. The rearrangement joins TRBV20-1 to TRBJ1-1; TRBD1 is a possible D gene (5 bases). Looked up from germline, CDR1 is DFQATT and CDR2 is SNEGSKA (reference sequence). The CDR3 sequence is 13 residues long. Trimming shortened V by 1 base and J by 4 bases, and 10 bases separated the two germline ends.

The chain is built from TRBV7-2 and TRBJ2-5; D is possibly TRBD2 (6 bases). The V gene's germline CDR1 is SGHTA and CDR2 FQGNSA. The CDR3 covers 14 residues. V was clipped by 1 base and J by 4 bases, with 10 bases between them. CDR3 region: CASSLGSGGETQYF. CDR3 nucleotides: TGTGCCAGCAGCTTAGGATCCGGGGGAGAGACCCAGTACTTC.

This clonotype was recorded a few times. The chain couples TRBV11-2 to TRBJ2-7; a possible D gene is TRBD2 (6 bases). Trimming took 7 bases from V and 5 from J, leaving 18 bases between them. The CDR3 contains 14 residues. Germline assignment: CDR1 SGHAT and CDR2 FQNNGV. The CDR3 DNA sequence: TGTGCCAGCACCCCAAGTCGGGGGTTCCACGAGCAGTACTTC. It yields the protein CASTPSRGFHEQYF.

This clonotype ranks as large. V and J are TRBV5-4 and TRBJ1-1; 11 nucleotides match TRBD1. V lost 1 base and J lost 1; bases outside the gene matches: 3. There are 16 residues in the CDR3. Germline loops: CDR1 SGHNT, CDR2 YYREEE (reference sequence). CDR3 DNA: TGTGCCAGCAGCTTGACAGGACAGGGGGCGAACACTGAAGCTTTCTTT. It specifies CASSLTGQGANTEAFF. The variable domain in full, completed from reference TRBV5-4 and TRBJ1-1, reads ETGVTQSPTHLIKTRGQQVTLRCSSQSGHNTVSWYQQALGQGPQFIFQYYREEENGRGNFPPRFSGLQFPNYSSELNVNALELDDSALYLCASSLTGQGANTEAFFGQGTRLTVV.

This clonotype has more than one count but fewer than ten. CDR3: CAGGTGWAQETQYF. CDR3 nucleotides: TGTGCCGGGGGGACAGGGTGGGCGCAAGAGACCCAGTACTTC. The chain recombines TRBV6-1 with TRBJ2-5, with 9 positions matching TRBD1. J lost 2 bases, V lost 11 bases, and 9 bases had no gene match. This CDR3 has 14 amino acids. CDR1 MNHNS and CDR2 SASEGT come from the germline V gene.

The chain carries TRBV11-3 and TRBJ2-1; perhaps TRBD2 as D (5 bases). The CDR3 is made up of 16 amino acids. Per the germline V gene, CDR1 is SGHNT and CDR2 is YENEEA. Trimming left V 6 bases short and J 0 bases short, with 15 bases between. CDR3 residues: CASSGGLMSSYNEQFF. CDR3 DNA sequence: TGTGCCAGCAGTGGTGGACTCATGAGCTCCTACAATGAGCAGTTCTTC.

V gene TRBV6-1 combines with J gene TRBJ2-3; D uncertain. V shed 6 bases and J shed 1 base, with 17 bases lying between them. CDR1 is MNHNS and CDR2 is SASEGT in the germline V gene. The CDR3 has 16 amino acids. CDR3 sequence (DNA): TGTGCCAGCAGGCGGAAACCCGTCTATGGCACAGATACGCAGTATTTT. It specifies CASRRKPVYGTDTQYF.

This clonotype was detected once. The rearrangement links TRBV29-1 to TRBJ2-2; unclear D gene. Trimming stripped 0 bases from V and 1 base from J, with 9 bases between. The CDR3 sequence is 15 residues long. Germline CDR1 reads SQVTM; CDR2 reads ANQGSEA. CDR3 nucleotides: TGCAGCGTTGAAGATTCGGCCAGGAACACCGGGGAGCTGTTTTTT. It yields the protein CSVEDSARNTGELFF.

The chain links TRBV7-8 to TRBJ1-1; TRBD1 agrees at 7 bases. J was trimmed by 5 bases and V by 7 bases; bases with no gene match: 13. The CDR3 is 15 residues long. Germline V gene data show CDR1 as SGHVS and CDR2 as FQNEAQ. Here the CDR3 DNA reads TGTGCCAGCACCACTCGGGGGACAGCCGGGACTGAAGCTTTCTTT. Protein: CASTTRGTAGTEAFF.

The chain carries TRBV7-2 and TRBJ1-6; possible D gene TRBD1, 5 bases. Trimming removed 5 bases at V and 8 bases at J, with 13 bases between. CDR3 length: 14 residues. Germline-derived CDR1 and CDR2 are SGHTA and FQGNSA. The CDR3 loop reads CASSPGTEYSPLHF. DNA of the CDR3: TGTGCCAGCAGCCCAGGGACGGAATATTCACCCCTCCACTTT.

The rearrangement joins TRBV20-1 to TRBJ2-3; D unresolved. Per the germline V gene, CDR1 is DFQATT and CDR2 is SNEGSKA (reference sequence). This CDR3 is built from 13 residues. Trimming shortened V by 6 bases and J by 6 bases, and 16 bases separated the two germline ends. CDR3 bases: TGCAGTGCCGAAGCACCACCCGGGGATACGCAGTATTTT. This encodes CSAEAPPGDTQYF.

The chain combines TRBV15 with TRBJ2-3; D gene unclear. The length of the CDR3 is 16 residues. V lost 0 bases and J 1 base, leaving 11 bases between the germline ends. Germline V gene sequence: CDR1 LNHNV, CDR2 YYDKDF (reference sequence). The CDR3 protein is CATSREGQTGTDTQYF. The CDR3 bases are TGTGCCACCAGCAGAGAGGGCCAAACCGGCACAGATACGCAGTATTTT.

The sample holds a few counts of this clonotype. The chain carries TRBV6-5 and TRBJ1-6, with D unresolved. Germline CDR1 and CDR2: MNHEY and SVGAGI. Trimming removed 4 bases at V and 9 bases at J, with 10 bases between. This CDR3 is built from 13 residues. CDR3 sequence: CASSWADISPLHF. Written as DNA, the CDR3 is TGTGCCAGCAGTTGGGCAGATATTTCACCCCTCCACTTT.